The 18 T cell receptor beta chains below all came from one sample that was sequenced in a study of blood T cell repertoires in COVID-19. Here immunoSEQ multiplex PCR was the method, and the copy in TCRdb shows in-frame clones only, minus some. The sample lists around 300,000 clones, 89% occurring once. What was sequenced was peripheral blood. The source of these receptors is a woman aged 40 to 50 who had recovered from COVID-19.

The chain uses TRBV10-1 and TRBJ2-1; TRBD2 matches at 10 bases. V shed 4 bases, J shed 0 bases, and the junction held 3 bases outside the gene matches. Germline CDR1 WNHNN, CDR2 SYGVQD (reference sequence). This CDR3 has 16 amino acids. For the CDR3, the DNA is TGCGCCAGCAGTGCGGCTAGCGGGAGCTCCTACAATGAGCAGTTCTTC. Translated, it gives CASSAASGSSYNEQFF.

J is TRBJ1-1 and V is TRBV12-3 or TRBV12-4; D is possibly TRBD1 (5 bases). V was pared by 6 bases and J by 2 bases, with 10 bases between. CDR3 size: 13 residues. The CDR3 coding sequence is TGTGCCAGCAGCCCCCAGGGTAACACTGAAGCTTTCTTT. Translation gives CASSPQGNTEAFF.

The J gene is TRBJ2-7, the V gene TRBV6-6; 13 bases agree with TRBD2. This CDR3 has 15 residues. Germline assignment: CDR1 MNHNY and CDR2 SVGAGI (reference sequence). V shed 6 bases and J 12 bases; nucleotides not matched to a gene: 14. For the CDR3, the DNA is TGTGCCAGCAGCCAAAGTAGGACTAGCGGGAGTATTCTGTACTTC. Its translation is CASSQSRTSGSILYF.

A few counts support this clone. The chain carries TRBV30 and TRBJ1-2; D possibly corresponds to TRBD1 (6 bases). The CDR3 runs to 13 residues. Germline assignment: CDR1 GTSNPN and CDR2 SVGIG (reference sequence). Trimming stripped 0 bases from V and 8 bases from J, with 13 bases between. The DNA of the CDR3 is TGTGCCTGGAGTGTTGCGGCAGGGGAAGGCTACACCTTC. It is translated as CAWSVAAGEGYTF.

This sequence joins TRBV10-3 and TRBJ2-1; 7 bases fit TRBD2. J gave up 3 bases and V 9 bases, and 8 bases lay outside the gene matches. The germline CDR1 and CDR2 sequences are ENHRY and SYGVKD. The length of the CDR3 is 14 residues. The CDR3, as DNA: TGTGCCATAAAACTAGCGAAGGACTACAATGAGCAGTTCTTC. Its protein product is CAIKLAKDYNEQFF.

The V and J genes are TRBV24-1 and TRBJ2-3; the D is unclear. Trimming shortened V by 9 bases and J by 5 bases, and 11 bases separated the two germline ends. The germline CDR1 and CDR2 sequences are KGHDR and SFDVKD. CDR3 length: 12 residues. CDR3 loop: CATAVVGDTQYF. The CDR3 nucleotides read TGTGCCACCGCGGTGGTAGGAGATACGCAGTATTTT.

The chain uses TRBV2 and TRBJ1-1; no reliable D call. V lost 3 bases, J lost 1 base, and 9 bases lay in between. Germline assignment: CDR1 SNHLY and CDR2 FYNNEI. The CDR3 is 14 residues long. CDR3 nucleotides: TGTGCCAGCAGTGAGGAGATAGGGAACACTGAAGCTTTCTTT. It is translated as CASSEEIGNTEAFF. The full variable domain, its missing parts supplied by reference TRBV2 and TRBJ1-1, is EPEVTQTPSHQVTQMGQEVILRCVPISNHLYFYWYRQILGQKVEFLVSFYNNEISEKSEIFDDQFSVERPDGSNFTLKIRSTKLEDSAMYFCASSEEIGNTEAFFGQGTRLTVV.

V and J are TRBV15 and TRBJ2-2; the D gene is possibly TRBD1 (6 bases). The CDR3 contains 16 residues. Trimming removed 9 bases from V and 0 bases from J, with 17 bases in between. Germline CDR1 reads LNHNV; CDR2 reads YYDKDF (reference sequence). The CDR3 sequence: CATHLGGTTNTGELFF. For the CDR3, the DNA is TGTGCCACGCACCTTGGTGGGACAACGAACACCGGGGAGCTGTTTTTT.

The CDR3 nucleotides are TGTGCCAGCAGTTACTCGTACAGGGGGAACTATGGCTACACCTTC. It is translated as CASSYSYRGNYGYTF. This chain uses TRBV6-5 with TRBJ1-2, with 8 bases fitting TRBD1. The CDR3 sequence is 15 residues long. The V and J ends lost 0 bases and 2 bases, in that order; junction bases with no gene match: 2. Germline lookup yields CDR1 MNHEY and CDR2 SVGAGI.

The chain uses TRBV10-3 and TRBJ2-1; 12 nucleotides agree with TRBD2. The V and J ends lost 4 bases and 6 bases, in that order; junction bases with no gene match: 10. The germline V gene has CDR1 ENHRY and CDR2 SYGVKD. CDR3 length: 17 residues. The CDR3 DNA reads TGTGCCATCAGTGGCGGACTAGCGGGACCTTCTGGCAATGAGCAGTTCTTC. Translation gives CAISGGLAGPSGNEQFF.

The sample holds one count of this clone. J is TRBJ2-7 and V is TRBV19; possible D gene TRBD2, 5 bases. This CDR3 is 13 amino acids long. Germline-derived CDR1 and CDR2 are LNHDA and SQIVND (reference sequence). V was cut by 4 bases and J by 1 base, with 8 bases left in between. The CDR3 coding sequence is TGTGCCAGTAGTAACCGGGGTTCCTACGAGCAGTACTTC. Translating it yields CASSNRGSYEQYF. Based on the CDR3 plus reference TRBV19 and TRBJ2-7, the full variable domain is DGGITQSPKYLFRKEGQNVTLSCEQNLNHDAMYWYRQDPGQGLRLIYYSQIVNDFQKGDIAEGYSVSREKKESFPLTVTSAQKNPTAFYLCASSNRGSYEQYFGPGTRLTVT.

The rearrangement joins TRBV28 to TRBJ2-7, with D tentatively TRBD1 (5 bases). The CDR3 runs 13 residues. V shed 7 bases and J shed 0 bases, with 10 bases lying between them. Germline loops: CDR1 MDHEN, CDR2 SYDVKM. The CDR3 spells CASTVTDSYEQYF. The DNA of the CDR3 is TGTGCCAGCACCGTGACAGACTCCTACGAGCAGTACTTC.

The CDR3 spells CASSLMLALEQYF. CDR3 bases: TGTGCCAGCAGTTTAATGTTAGCCCTCGAGCAGTACTTC. This chain connects TRBV12-3 or TRBV12-4 to TRBJ2-7; D remains ambiguous. There are 13 residues in the CDR3. The ends were cut back, 2 bases at V and 6 bases at J, with 11 bases in the middle.

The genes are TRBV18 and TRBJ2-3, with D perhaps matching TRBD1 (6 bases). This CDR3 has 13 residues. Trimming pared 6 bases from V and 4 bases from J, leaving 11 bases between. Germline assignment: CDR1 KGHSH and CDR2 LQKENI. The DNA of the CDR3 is TGTGCCAGCTCGGGGGCAGTTGCAGATACGCAGTATTTT. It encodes CASSGAVADTQYF.

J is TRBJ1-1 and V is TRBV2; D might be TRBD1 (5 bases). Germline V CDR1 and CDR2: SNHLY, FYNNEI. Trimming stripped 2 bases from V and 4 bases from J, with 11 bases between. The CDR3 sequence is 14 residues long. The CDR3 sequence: CASSETGEFTEAFF. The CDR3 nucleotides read TGTGCCAGCAGTGAAACGGGGGAGTTCACTGAAGCTTTCTTT.

Here the CDR3 reads CATSRAFGEGLLEQYF. In DNA, the CDR3 is TGTGCCACCAGCAGGGCTTTCGGGGAGGGCCTGTTAGAGCAGTACTTC. This chain links TRBV15 with TRBJ2-7; 7 nucleotides agree with TRBD2. This CDR3 has 16 residues. The V gene end was trimmed by 3 bases and the J gene end by 7 bases; junction bases not matched to a gene: 15. The germline CDR1 and CDR2 sequences are LNHNV and YYDKDF (reference sequence).

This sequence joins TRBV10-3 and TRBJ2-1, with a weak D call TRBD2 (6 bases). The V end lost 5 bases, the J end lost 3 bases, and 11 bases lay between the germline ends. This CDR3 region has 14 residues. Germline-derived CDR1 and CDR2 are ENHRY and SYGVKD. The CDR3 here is CAISTSGLYNEQFF. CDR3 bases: TGTGCCATCAGTACCTCGGGACTCTACAATGAGCAGTTCTTC.

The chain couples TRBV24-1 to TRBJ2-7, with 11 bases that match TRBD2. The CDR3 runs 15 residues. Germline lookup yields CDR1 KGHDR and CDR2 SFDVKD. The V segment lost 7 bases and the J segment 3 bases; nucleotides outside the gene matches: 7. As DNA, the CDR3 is TGTGCCACCAGCTCTCCCGGGACTAGCGGCTACGAGCAGTACTTC. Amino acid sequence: CATSSPGTSGYEQYF.